The source of this T cell receptor (beta chain) is a study of cytomegalovirus exposure and HLA in healthy donors. Study-wide results and limits: Being indistinguishable, some V segments were excluded, TRBV6-2 and TRBV6-3 among them.

The PCR employed 60 Vbeta primers together with 13 Jbeta primers. Sequencing was performed with immunoSEQ multiplex PCR; in TCRdb, only in-frame clones are kept and a portion is missing. Seen here are fewer than 70,000 clones, about 79% observed once, and the top ten hold over 1.5%. Per the germline V gene, CDR1 is MNHEY and CDR2 is SVGAGI. The CDR3 has 14 amino acids. Trimming took 0 bases from V and 9 from J; bases not matched to a gene: 0. Details on this clone: As yet, its antigen is unknown.

The sample consisted of PBMCs. This TCR was recovered from a middle-aged man in good health and CMV-seronegative. The gene calls are TRBV6-5 and TRBJ1-6; TRBD1 matches 9 bases. CDR3 nucleotide sequence: TGTGCCAGCAGTTACTCGACAGGGGGTTCACCCCTCCACTTT. Its protein is CASSYSTGGSPLHF.